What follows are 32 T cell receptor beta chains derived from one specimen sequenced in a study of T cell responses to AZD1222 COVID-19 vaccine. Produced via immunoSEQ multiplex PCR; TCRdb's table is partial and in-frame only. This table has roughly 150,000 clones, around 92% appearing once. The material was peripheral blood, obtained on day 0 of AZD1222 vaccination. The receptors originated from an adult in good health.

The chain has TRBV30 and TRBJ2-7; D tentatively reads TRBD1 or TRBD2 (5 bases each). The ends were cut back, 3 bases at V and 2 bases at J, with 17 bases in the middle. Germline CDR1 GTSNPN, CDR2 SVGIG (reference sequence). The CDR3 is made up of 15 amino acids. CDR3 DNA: TGTGCCTGGAGGCCTTTCGGGACGCAAGCCTACGAGCAGTACTTC. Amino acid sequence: CAWRPFGTQAYEQYF.

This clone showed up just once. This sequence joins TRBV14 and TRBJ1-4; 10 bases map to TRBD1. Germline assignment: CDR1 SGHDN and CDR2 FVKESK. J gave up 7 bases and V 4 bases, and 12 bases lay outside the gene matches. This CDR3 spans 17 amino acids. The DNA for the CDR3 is TGTGCCAGCAGCCGGACAGGGGGAGATGAAGGGCCTGAAAAACTGTTTTTT. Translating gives CASSRTGGDEGPEKLFF.

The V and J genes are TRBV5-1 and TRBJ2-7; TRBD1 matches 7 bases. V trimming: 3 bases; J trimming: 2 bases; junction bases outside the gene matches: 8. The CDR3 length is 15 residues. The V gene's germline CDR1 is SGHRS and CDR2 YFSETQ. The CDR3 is CASSYRTGKTYEQYF. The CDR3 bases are TGCGCCAGCAGCTATCGGACAGGAAAGACCTACGAGCAGTACTTC. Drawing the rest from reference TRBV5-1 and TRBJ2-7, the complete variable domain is KAGVTQTPRYLIKTRGQQVTLSCSPISGHRSVSWYQQTPGQGLQFLFEYFSETQRNKGNFPGRFSGRQFSNSRSEMNVSTLELGDSALYLCASSYRTGKTYEQYFGPGTRLTVT.

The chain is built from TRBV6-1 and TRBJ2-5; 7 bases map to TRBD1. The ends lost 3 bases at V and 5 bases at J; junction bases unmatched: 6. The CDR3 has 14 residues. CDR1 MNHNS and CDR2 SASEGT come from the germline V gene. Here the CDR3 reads CASSDMTGYETQYF. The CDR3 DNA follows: TGTGCCAGCAGTGACATGACAGGGTATGAGACCCAGTACTTC.

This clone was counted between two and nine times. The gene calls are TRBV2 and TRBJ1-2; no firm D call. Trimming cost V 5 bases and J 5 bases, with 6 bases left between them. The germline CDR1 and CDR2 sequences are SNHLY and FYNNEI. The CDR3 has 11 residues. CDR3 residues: CASSLSYGYTF. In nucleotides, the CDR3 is TGTGCCAGCAGTCTCTCTTATGGCTACACCTTC. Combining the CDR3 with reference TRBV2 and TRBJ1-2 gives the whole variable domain EPEVTQTPSHQVTQMGQEVILRCVPISNHLYFYWYRQILGQKVEFLVSFYNNEISEKSEIFDDQFSVERPDGSNFTLKIRSTKLEDSAMYFCASSLSYGYTFGSGTRLTVV.

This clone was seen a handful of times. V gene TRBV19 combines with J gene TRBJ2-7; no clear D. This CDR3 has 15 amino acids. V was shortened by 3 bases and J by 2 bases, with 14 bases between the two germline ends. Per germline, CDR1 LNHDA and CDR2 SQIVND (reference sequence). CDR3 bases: TGTGCCAGTAGTATCGCAGGATACCTACCCTACGAGCAGTACTTC. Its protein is CASSIAGYLPYEQYF.

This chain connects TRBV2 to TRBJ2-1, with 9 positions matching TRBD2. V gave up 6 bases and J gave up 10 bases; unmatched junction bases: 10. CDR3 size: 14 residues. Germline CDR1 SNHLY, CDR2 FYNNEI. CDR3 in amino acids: CASRTGRGGPEQFF. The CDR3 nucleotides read TGTGCCAGCAGGACCGGGCGGGGGGGCCCCGAGCAGTTCTTC.

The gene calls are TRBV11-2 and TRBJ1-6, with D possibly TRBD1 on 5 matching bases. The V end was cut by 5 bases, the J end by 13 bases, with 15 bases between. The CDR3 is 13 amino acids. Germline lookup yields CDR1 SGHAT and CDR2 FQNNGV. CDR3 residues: CASSPGTEAPLHF. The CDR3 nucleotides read TGTGCCAGCAGCCCCGGGACCGAGGCTCCCCTCCACTTT.

The CDR3 nucleotides read TGTGCCAGCAGCTCGGACAGGGGGCAGGTTGAAGCTTTCTTT. Protein sequence: CASSSDRGQVEAFF. This rearrangement joins TRBV7-8 to TRBJ1-1; 11 nucleotides line up with TRBD1. The V gene end was trimmed by 4 bases and the J gene end by 7 bases; junction bases not matched to a gene: 5. Per the germline V gene, CDR1 is SGHVS and CDR2 is FQNEAQ. This CDR3 contains 14 residues.

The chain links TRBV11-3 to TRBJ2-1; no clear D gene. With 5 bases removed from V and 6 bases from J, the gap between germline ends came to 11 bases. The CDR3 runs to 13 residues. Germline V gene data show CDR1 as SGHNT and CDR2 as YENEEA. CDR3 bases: TGTGCCAGCAGCCAAGGACCGCCCAATGAGCAGTTCTTC. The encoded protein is CASSQGPPNEQFF.

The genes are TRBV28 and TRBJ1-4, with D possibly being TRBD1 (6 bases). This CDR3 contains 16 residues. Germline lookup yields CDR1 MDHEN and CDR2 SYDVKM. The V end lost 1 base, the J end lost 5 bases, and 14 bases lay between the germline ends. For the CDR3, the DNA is TGTGCCAGCAGTTTATACCGACAGGTCTTAAATGAAAAACTGTTTTTT. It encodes CASSLYRQVLNEKLFF.

The CDR3 nucleotides are TGTGCCAGCAGTCCAACGGGGGCCCATGGCTACACCTTC. Translation: CASSPTGAHGYTF. This chain links TRBV5-4 with TRBJ1-2, with a weak D call TRBD1 (6 bases). Trimming took 5 bases from V and 6 from J, leaving 14 bases between them. Germline assignment: CDR1 SGHNT and CDR2 YYREEE (reference sequence). This CDR3 region has 13 residues.

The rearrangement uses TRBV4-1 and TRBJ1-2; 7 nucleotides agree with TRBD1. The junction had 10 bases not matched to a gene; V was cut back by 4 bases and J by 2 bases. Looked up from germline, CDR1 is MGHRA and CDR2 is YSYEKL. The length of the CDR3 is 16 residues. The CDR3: CASSPFSTGMNYGYTF. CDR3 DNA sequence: TGCGCCAGCAGCCCTTTTTCGACAGGGATGAACTATGGCTACACCTTC.

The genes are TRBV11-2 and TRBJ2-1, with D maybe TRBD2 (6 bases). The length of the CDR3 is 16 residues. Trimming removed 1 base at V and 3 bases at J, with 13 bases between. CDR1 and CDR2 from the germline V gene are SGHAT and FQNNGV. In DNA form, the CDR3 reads TGTGCCAGCAGCTTAGGGAATGGGGGGATCTACAATGAGCAGTTCTTC. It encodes CASSLGNGGIYNEQFF.

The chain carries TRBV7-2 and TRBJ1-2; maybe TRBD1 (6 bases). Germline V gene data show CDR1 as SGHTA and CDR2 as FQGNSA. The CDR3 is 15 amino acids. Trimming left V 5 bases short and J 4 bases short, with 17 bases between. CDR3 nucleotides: TGTGCCAGCAGCGCGACTCCAGGGGTCACCTATGGCTACACCTTC. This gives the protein CASSATPGVTYGYTF.

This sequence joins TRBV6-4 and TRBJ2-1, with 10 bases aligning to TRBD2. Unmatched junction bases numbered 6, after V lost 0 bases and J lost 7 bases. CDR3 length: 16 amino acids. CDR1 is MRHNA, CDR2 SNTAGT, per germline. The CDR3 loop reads CASSDSKRGGWNEQFF. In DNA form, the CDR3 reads TGTGCCAGCAGTGACTCAAAGCGGGGGGGCTGGAATGAGCAGTTCTTC.

The CDR3: CASSYGPGPDTQYF. DNA of the CDR3: TGTGCCAGCAGTTACGGGCCGGGCCCAGATACGCAGTATTTT. V and J are TRBV6-5 and TRBJ2-3; the D is unclear. The CDR3 runs to 14 residues. Germline CDR1 and CDR2: MNHEY and SVGAGI. Between the trimmed V and J ends, which lost 2 bases and 4 bases, there was a span of 10 bases.

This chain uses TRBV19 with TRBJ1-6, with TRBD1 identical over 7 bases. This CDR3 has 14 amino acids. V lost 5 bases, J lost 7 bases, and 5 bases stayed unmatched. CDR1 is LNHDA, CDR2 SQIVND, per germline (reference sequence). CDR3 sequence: CASSPGDSNSPLHF. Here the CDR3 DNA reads TGTGCCAGTAGTCCCGGGGACAGCAATTCACCCCTCCACTTT.

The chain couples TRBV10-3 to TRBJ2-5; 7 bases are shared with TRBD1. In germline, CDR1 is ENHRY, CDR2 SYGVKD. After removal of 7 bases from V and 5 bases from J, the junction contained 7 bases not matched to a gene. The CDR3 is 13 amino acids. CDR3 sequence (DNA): TGTGCCATCAAAGGGGGCGCTGAGGAGACCCAGTACTTC. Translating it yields CAIKGGAEETQYF.

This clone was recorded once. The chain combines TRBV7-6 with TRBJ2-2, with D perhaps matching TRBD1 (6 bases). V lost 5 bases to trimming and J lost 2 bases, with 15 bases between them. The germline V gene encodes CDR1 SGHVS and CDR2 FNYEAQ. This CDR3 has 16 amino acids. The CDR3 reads CASSHRTATNTGELFF. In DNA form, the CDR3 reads TGTGCCAGCAGCCACCGGACAGCTACTAACACCGGGGAGCTGTTTTTT.

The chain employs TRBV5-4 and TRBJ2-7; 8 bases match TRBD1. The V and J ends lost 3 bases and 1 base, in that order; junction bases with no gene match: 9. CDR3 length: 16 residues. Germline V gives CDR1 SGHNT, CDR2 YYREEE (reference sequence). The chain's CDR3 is CASSSARDRTSYEQYF. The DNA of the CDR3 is TGTGCCAGCAGCTCCGCCCGGGACAGGACTTCCTACGAGCAGTACTTC.

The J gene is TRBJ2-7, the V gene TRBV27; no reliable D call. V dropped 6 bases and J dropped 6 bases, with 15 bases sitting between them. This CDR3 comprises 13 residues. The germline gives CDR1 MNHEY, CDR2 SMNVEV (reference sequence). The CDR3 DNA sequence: TGTGCCAGCAGCCCGGCGGTAGCTCGCGAGCAGTACTTC. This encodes CASSPAVAREQYF.

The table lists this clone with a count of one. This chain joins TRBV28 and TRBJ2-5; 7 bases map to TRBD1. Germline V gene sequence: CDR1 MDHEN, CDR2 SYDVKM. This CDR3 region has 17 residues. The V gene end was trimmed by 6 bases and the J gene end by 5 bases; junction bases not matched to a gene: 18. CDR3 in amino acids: CASRLSLGQGVDETQYF. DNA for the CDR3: TGTGCCAGCAGGCTCAGTTTAGGGCAGGGGGTCGATGAGACCCAGTACTTC.

CDR3 nucleotide sequence: TGCGCCAGCAGCGCAGAGTACGAGCAGTACTTC. Protein product: CASSAEYEQYF. J is TRBJ2-7 and V is TRBV5-1; D remains ambiguous. Germline V gives CDR1 SGHRS, CDR2 YFSETQ. The CDR3 totals 11 residues. With 4 bases removed from V and 4 bases from J, the gap between germline ends came to 6 bases.

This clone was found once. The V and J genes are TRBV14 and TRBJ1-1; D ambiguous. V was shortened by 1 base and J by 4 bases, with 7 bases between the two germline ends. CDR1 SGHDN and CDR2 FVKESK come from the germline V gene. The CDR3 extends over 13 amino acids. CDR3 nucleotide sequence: TGTGCCAGCAGCCAAGGGATGGGCACTGAAGCTTTCTTT. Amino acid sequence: CASSQGMGTEAFF.

This CDR3 is CASSRDRTNEKLFF. The CDR3 bases are TGTGCCAGCAGCAGGGACAGGACCAATGAAAAACTGTTTTTT. This chain links TRBV3-1 (or the pseudogene TRBV3-2) with TRBJ1-4, with TRBD1 matching over 8 bases. Germline CDR1 and CDR2: LGHDT and YNNKEL (reference sequence). This CDR3 comprises 14 residues. The V and J ends lost 5 bases and 5 bases, in that order; junction bases with no gene match: 4.

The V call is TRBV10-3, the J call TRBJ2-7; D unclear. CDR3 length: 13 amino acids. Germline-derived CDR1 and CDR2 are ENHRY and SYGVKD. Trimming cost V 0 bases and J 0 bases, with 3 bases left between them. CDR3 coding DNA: TGTGCCATCAGTGAGTCGAACTCCTACGAGCAGTACTTC. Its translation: CAISESNSYEQYF.

The CDR3 DNA reads TGTGCCAGCAGTTGGGGACAGATCGACGAGCAGTACTTC. Protein sequence: CASSWGQIDEQYF. V usage is TRBV28 and J usage is TRBJ2-7; the match to TRBD1 covers 7 bases. The germline gives CDR1 MDHEN, CDR2 SYDVKM. The CDR3 runs to 13 residues. With V trimmed by 4 bases and J by 5 bases, 5 bases remained unmatched.

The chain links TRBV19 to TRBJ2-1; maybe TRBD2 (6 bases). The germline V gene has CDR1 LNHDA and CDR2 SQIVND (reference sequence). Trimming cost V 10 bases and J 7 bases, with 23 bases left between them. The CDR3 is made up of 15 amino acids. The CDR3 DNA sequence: TGTGCCATACACTCCGGGACTTCGAAGTGGAATGAGCAGTTCTTC. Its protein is CAIHSGTSKWNEQFF.

CDR3 sequence (DNA): TGCGCCAGCAGGGGGGACAGAGACGAGCAGTACTTC. Translating it yields CASRGDRDEQYF. This chain joins TRBV10-2 and TRBJ2-7; 7 bases align to TRBD1. V lost 6 bases to trimming and J lost 5 bases; unmatched junction nucleotides: 4. Germline-derived CDR1 and CDR2 are WSHSY and SAAADI. The CDR3 runs 12 residues.

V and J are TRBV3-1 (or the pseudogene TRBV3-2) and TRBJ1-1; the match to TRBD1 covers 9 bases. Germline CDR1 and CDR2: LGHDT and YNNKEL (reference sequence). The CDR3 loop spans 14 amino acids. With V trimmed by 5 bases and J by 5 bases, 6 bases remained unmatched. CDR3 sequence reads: CASSAPGQGTEAFF. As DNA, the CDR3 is TGTGCCAGCAGCGCACCGGGACAGGGAACTGAAGCTTTCTTT.

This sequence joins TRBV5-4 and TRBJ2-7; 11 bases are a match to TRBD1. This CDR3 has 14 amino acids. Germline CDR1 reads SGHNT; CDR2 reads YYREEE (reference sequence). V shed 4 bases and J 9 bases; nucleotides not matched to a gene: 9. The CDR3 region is CASSKGQGVSGQYF. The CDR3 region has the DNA TGTGCCAGCAGCAAGGGACAGGGGGTTTCGGGGCAGTACTTC.